A single TCR beta chain is shown here with its context. Its specificity is not known. Unique molecular identifiers had been added to the TCR beta cDNA libraries. Using its own MiXCR run on the PCR reads, TCRdb lists one record per CDR3 protein. The table shows under 900,000 distinct CDR3 sequences, with approximately 53% occurring only once. This sample was taken from a study of post-analysis software for immune sequencing data. Overall study findings and caveats: Patients with multiple sclerosis recorded significantly lower normalized Chao1 diversity than controls, the study found.

The receptor was isolated from a girl between 10 and 17 years old with multiple sclerosis. What was sequenced was blood.

CDR3 residues: CASSESRALEAFF. The CDR3 region has the DNA TGTGCCAGCAGTGAATCCAGGGCCCTTGAAGCTTTCTTT. The V gene is TRBV25-1, the J gene TRBJ1-1, with D possibly TRBD1 on 5 matching bases. The CDR3 runs 13 residues. Germline V gives CDR1 MGHDK, CDR2 SYGVNS. The V gene lost 1 base and the J gene lost 7 bases, with 10 bases spanning the gap.